This T cell receptor beta chain was captured in a study of blood T cell repertoires in COVID-19. Study information: Acute-phase and convalescent COVID-19 samples originated in the United States, Italy and Spain. Sample material is recorded as cDNA or gDNA derived from T cells, B-cell-depleted T cells, or PBMCs.

CDR1 and CDR2 (germline): SGHAT, FQNNGV. V gave up 5 bases and J gave up 1 base, with 11 bases separating them. The length of the CDR3 is 14 residues. Authors' processing steps: From reference gene primer amplification, estimates of nucleated cell counts were derived. Only in-frame clones appear in the TCRdb table, and some are missing; sequencing was by immunoSEQ multiplex PCR. Clonal size and the V and J genes are those of that table, whereas D and trimming came from the DNA. The data contain hundreds of thousands of clones, roughly 86% of them singletons. The source of this sequence is a man in his fifties or sixties with acute or convalescent COVID-19. V is TRBV11-2 and J is TRBJ1-1, with a tentative D call TRBD1 (5 bases). Sequencing was performed on peripheral blood. The CDR3 sequence: CASSLQVSNTEAFF. As DNA, the CDR3 is TGTGCCAGCAGCCTACAGGTTTCGAACACTGAAGCTTTCTTT.